These T cell receptor beta chains were read from a single sample in a study of blood T cell repertoires in COVID-19. Method: immunoSEQ multiplex PCR; TCRdb's copy keeps in-frame clones and lacks some. The sample carries about 260,000 clones, more than 70% recorded once. Sequencing used PBMCs or T cells enriched from blood (not recorded which). Receptors were obtained from a woman aged 45-65 years who had recovered from COVID-19. Each CDR3 is given with its conserved first and last residue. A D gene is named only where the DNA matches it firmly. Rows give clone size only sometimes, using once, few, many, or a class for an expanded clone.

abundance	v_gene	j_gene	d_gene	CDR3aa	CDR3nt
.	TRBV11-2	TRBJ2-1	TRBD2	CASSPYGRGGLSEQFF	TGTGCCAGCAGCCCCTATGGGCGGGGGGGCTTGAGTGAGCAGTTCTTC
.	TRBV2	TRBJ1-5	.	CASSLQGLRQPQHF	TGTGCCAGCAGTCTTCAGGGTTTACGTCAGCCCCAGCATTTT
.	TRBV19	TRBJ1-1	.	CASSFIGSTEAFF	TGTGCCAGTAGTTTTATAGGGAGCACTGAAGCTTTCTTT
.	TRBV7-2	TRBJ1-5	TRBD1	CASSLSTGIFQPQHF	TGTGCCAGCAGCTTATCGACAGGGATCTTTCAGCCCCAGCATTTT
.	TRBV6-5	TRBJ1-2	TRBD1	CASREGQGAYYGYTF	TGTGCCAGCAGAGAGGGACAGGGGGCTTACTATGGCTACACCTTC
.	TRBV24-1	TRBJ2-1	.	CATSDSRDNLNHEQFF	TGTGCCACCAGTGATTCCCGGGACAACCTTAACCATGAGCAGTTCTTC
.	TRBV6-5	TRBJ2-7	TRBD2	CASSSVGAAGAYEQYF	TGTGCCAGCAGTTCAGTTGGGGCAGCGGGAGCGTACGAGCAGTACTTC
.	TRBV2	TRBJ1-3	.	CASSETERNTIYF	TGTGCCAGCAGTGAAACAGAACGAAACACCATATATTTT
.	TRBV7-2	TRBJ2-2	TRBD2	CASSTRWGGTGELFF	TGTGCCAGCAGCACTCGGTGGGGGGGGACCGGGGAGCTGTTTTTT
.	TRBV4-3	TRBJ1-3	TRBD1	CASSQDPRQGAGNTIYF	TGCGCCAGCAGCCAAGATCCGCGACAGGGGGCTGGAAACACCATATATTTT
.	TRBV5-5	TRBJ2-7	TRBD1	CASSLLGTGSSYEQYF	TGTGCCAGCAGCTTACTGGGGACAGGGAGCTCCTACGAGCAGTACTTC
.	TRBV6-5	TRBJ1-2	.	CASSSIDITYGYTF	TGTGCCAGCAGTTCAATAGACATTACCTATGGCTACACCTTC
.	TRBV28	TRBJ2-5	TRBD2	CASASAGAETQYF	TGTGCCAGCGCTTCAGCGGGAGCAGAGACCCAGTACTTC
once	TRBV7-2	TRBJ2-1	TRBD2	CASSSVAGPNYNEQFF	TGTGCCAGCAGCTCAGTAGCGGGGCCAAACTACAATGAGCAGTTCTTC
.	TRBV11-3	TRBJ2-1	.	CASSLDRTGQFF	TGTGCCAGCAGCTTAGATCGAACAGGACAGTTCTTC
.	TRBV30	TRBJ1-4	.	CAWSVPDSIKEKLFF	TGTGCCTGGAGTGTACCCGACAGTATTAAAGAAAAACTGTTTTTT
.	TRBV10-1	TRBJ2-2	.	CASSKRGTPNTGELFF	TGCGCCAGCTCCAAGAGGGGGACACCGAACACCGGGGAGCTGTTTTTT
.	TRBV7-8	TRBJ2-1	TRBD2	CASSLRLAGIYNEQFF	TGTGCCAGCAGCTTAAGACTAGCGGGGATTTACAATGAGCAGTTCTTC
.	TRBV3-1/TRBV3-2	TRBJ2-5	TRBD1	CASYPRGHSSGEETQYF	TGTGCCAGCTACCCGAGGGGGCATTCGTCCGGGGAAGAGACCCAGTACTTC
.	TRBV7-6	TRBJ1-5	.	CASSQTTSNQPQHF	TGTGCCAGCAGCCAAACCACAAGCAATCAGCCCCAGCATTTT
.	TRBV2	TRBJ2-3	.	CASSEGGDGGRLNTQYF	TGTGCCAGCAGTGAAGGGGGGGATGGAGGACGTCTAAATACGCAGTATTTT
.	TRBV5-8	TRBJ2-5	TRBD2	CASSLGSSGSWETQYF	TGTGCCAGCAGCTTAGGGTCTAGCGGGAGTTGGGAGACCCAGTACTTC
.	TRBV7-2	TRBJ1-2	TRBD1	CASSSYGTGPDGYGYTF	TGTGCCAGCAGCTCCTATGGGACAGGGCCGGACGGCTATGGCTACACCTTC
.	TRBV4-3	TRBJ1-1	.	CASSHTGNTEAFF	TGCGCCAGCAGCCATACTGGGAACACTGAAGCTTTCTTT
once	TRBV30	TRBJ1-1	.	CAWSVPGLGKAFF	TGTGCCTGGAGTGTACCAGGGTTGGGCAAAGCTTTCTTT
.	TRBV13	TRBJ2-7	TRBD2	CASTKWGGRAHEQYF	TGTGCCAGCACCAAATGGGGCGGGAGGGCCCACGAGCAGTACTTC
.	TRBV6-2/TRBV6-3	TRBJ2-2	.	CASSHPGTNTGELFF	TGTGCCAGCAGTCATCCGGGGACGAACACCGGGGAGCTGTTTTTT
once	TRBV27	TRBJ2-1	TRBD2	CASTFSGRADGNEQFF	TGTGCCAGCACGTTTAGCGGGAGGGCCGATGGCAATGAGCAGTTCTTC
.	TRBV9	TRBJ2-3	.	CASSVAGGKTDTQYF	TGTGCCAGCAGCGTTGCAGGGGGGAAAACAGATACGCAGTATTTT
.	TRBV25-1	TRBJ1-6	.	CASSELDRQPLHF	TGTGCCAGCAGTGAATTAGACAGGCAACCCCTCCACTTT
.	TRBV7-6	TRBJ2-7	.	CASSLSGSPYEQYF	TGTGCCAGCAGCTTATCAGGGTCCCCCTACGAGCAGTACTTC
.	TRBV28	TRBJ2-7	.	CASSSAPWTDRSYEQYF	TGTGCCAGCAGTTCTGCGCCGTGGACTGACCGATCCTACGAGCAGTACTTC
.	TRBV19	TRBJ1-5	TRBD1	CASSRGQGDQPQHF	TGTGCCAGTAGTAGAGGACAGGGTGATCAGCCCCAGCATTTT
.	TRBV18	TRBJ1-1	.	CASSSTASGGNTEAFF	TGTGCCAGCTCATCAACTGCGTCGGGGGGGAACACTGAAGCTTTCTTT
.	TRBV6-1	TRBJ2-7	TRBD1	CASSDYRGWALGEQYF	TGTGCCAGCAGTGACTACAGGGGGTGGGCCCTTGGGGAGCAGTACTTC
.	TRBV5-6	TRBJ2-5	.	CASSIRETQYF	TGTGCCAGCAGCATTCGTGAGACCCAGTACTTC
.	TRBV7-9	TRBJ1-4	.	CASSLPTGPNEKLFF	TGTGCCAGCAGCTTACCAACAGGACCAAATGAAAAACTGTTTTTT
.	TRBV5-1	TRBJ1-1	TRBD1	CASSLRDRGNTEAFF	TGCGCCAGCAGCTTGAGGGACAGGGGGAACACTGAAGCTTTCTTT
.	TRBV28	TRBJ1-2	.	CASSLSQGDYGYTF	TGTGCCAGCAGTTTAAGTCAGGGTGACTATGGCTACACCTTC
.	TRBV7-2	TRBJ2-7	TRBD1	CASSLSPRGNYEQYF	TGTGCCAGCAGCCTATCCCCCAGGGGGAACTACGAGCAGTACTTC
.	TRBV5-1	TRBJ2-7	TRBD1	CASSLDPGGPSSYEQYF	TGCGCCAGCAGCTTAGACCCAGGGGGCCCGAGCTCCTACGAGCAGTACTTC
.	TRBV10-3	TRBJ1-1	TRBD1	CAISEGQGYTEAFF	TGTGCCATCAGTGAGGGACAGGGGTACACTGAAGCTTTCTTT
.	TRBV12-5	TRBJ1-4	.	CASAITGINEKLFF	TGTGCTAGTGCCATCACAGGGATTAATGAAAAACTGTTTTTT
once	TRBV5-4	TRBJ2-5	TRBD2	CATEDSRELGETQYF	TGTGCCACTGAAGACTCGCGGGAGCTAGGGGAGACCCAGTACTTC
.	TRBV5-6	TRBJ1-1	.	CASSNLGDPTEAFF	TGTGCCAGCAGCAACCTAGGGGATCCCACTGAAGCTTTCTTT
.	TRBV5-1	TRBJ1-1	.	CASSLEAGIAEAFF	TGCGCCAGCAGCTTGGAGGCAGGGATCGCTGAAGCTTTCTTT
.	TRBV19	TRBJ1-2	.	CASSIDLEVGEYYGYTF	TGTGCCAGTAGTATCGACCTCGAGGTAGGAGAATACTATGGCTACACCTTC
few	TRBV9	TRBJ2-7	TRBD2	CASSPSGGQNYEQYF	TGTGCCAGCAGCCCCAGCGGGGGGCAGAACTACGAGCAGTACTTC
.	TRBV7-9	TRBJ1-2	.	CASSPGGEGMYGYTF	TGTGCCAGCAGCCCCGGGGGGGAGGGGATGTATGGCTACACCTTC
.	TRBV7-2	TRBJ2-1	.	CASSLRLGDTTGEQFF	TGTGCCAGCAGCTTAAGGTTGGGGGACACTACAGGTGAGCAGTTCTTC
.	TRBV5-6	TRBJ2-3	.	CASLVFGDISSTDTQYF	TGTGCCAGCCTGGTATTCGGGGACATTTCTAGCACAGATACGCAGTATTTT
.	TRBV5-1	TRBJ2-5	.	CASSLGPSQETQYF	TGCGCCAGCAGCTTGGGCCCGAGCCAAGAGACCCAGTACTTC
.	TRBV4-1	TRBJ2-1	TRBD2	CASSHPTSGGAGGHEQFF	TGCGCCAGCAGCCATCCGACTAGCGGGGGAGCGGGGGGTCATGAGCAGTTCTTC
.	TRBV25-1	TRBJ1-4	TRBD1	CASSPQGQGGKLFF	TGTGCCAGCAGTCCCCAAGGACAGGGTGGAAAACTGTTTTTT
.	TRBV10-2	TRBJ1-2	.	CASSESFSYGYTF	TGCGCCAGCAGTGAGTCGTTTAGTTATGGCTACACCTTC